Following are 26 T cell receptor beta chains from one sample sequenced in a study of cytomegalovirus exposure and HLA in healthy donors. In the PCR, 60 Vbeta and 13 Jbeta primers were used. The method was immunoSEQ multiplex PCR; TCRdb's version includes in-frame clones alone and lacks a portion of them. Of around 200,000 clones listed, about 80% are singletons. The sequenced sample was PBMCs. These receptors all come from a male donor in good health and CMV-seronegative.

The chain joins TRBV28 to TRBJ1-2; a possible D gene is TRBD1 (6 bases). The ends were cut back, 5 bases at V and 2 bases at J, with 12 bases in the middle. Germline V lookup: CDR1 MDHEN, CDR2 SYDVKM. The CDR3 has 14 amino acids. DNA for the CDR3: TGTGCCAGCAGTGTCTATGACAGGAACTATGGCTACACCTTC. Translation gives CASSVYDRNYGYTF.

The chain carries TRBV27 and TRBJ2-2, with a possible D match to TRBD1 (5 bases). CDR1 and CDR2 from the germline V gene are MNHEY and SMNVEV (reference sequence). This CDR3 contains 16 residues. The V end was cut by 4 bases, the J end by 2 bases, with 14 bases between. CDR3 region: CASSSTGVLNTGELFF. In nucleotides, the CDR3 is TGTGCCAGCAGTTCCACAGGAGTCCTTAACACCGGGGAGCTGTTTTTT.

The rearrangement uses TRBV11-3 and TRBJ1-2, with D possibly TRBD1 on 5 matching bases. Germline V gives CDR1 SGHNT, CDR2 YENEEA. The CDR3 is 12 amino acids. With 0 bases removed from V and 7 bases from J, the gap between germline ends came to 6 bases. The DNA of the CDR3 is TGTGCCAGCAGCTTAGAAGGGGTTGGCTACACCTTC. Amino acid sequence: CASSLEGVGYTF.

This chain joins TRBV9 and TRBJ1-2, with D unclear. CDR1 and CDR2 from the germline V gene are SGDLS and YYNGEE. CDR3 length: 16 residues. Trimming removed 3 bases from V and 5 bases from J, with 20 bases in between. CDR3 sequence (DNA): TGTGCCAGCAGCGAAGGACGGGCCCGCGAGGGATATGGCTACACCTTC. Translating it yields CASSEGRAREGYGYTF. The full variable domain, its missing parts supplied by reference TRBV9 and TRBJ1-2, is DSGVTQTPKHLITATGQRVTLRCSPRSGDLSVYWYQQSLDQGLQFLIQYYNGEERAKGNILERFSAQQFPDLHSELNLSSLELGDSALYFCASSEGRAREGYGYTFGSGTRLTVV.

DNA for the CDR3: TGTGCCAGCAGCCACGGGACAGGGGGCTACGAGCAGTACTTC. Its protein is CASSHGTGGYEQYF. The V and J genes are TRBV13 and TRBJ2-7, with 11 positions matching TRBD1. This CDR3 is 14 amino acids long. Germline loops: CDR1 PRHDT, CDR2 FYEKMQ (reference sequence). Trimming took 5 bases from V and 3 from J; bases not matched to a gene: 3.

The chain has TRBV6-4 and TRBJ1-4, with D possibly TRBD1 on 6 matching bases. V was pared by 3 bases and J by 8 bases, with 16 bases between. The CDR3 runs to 15 residues. CDR1 is MRHNA and CDR2 is SNTAGT in the germline V gene. Here the CDR3 reads CASSESYGQSEKLFF. For the CDR3, the DNA is TGTGCCAGCAGTGAATCGTACGGACAGAGCGAAAAACTGTTTTTT.

This chain joins TRBV4-1 and TRBJ1-2; TRBD1 matches 10 bases. The V and J ends lost 5 bases and 6 bases, in that order; junction bases with no gene match: 6. The CDR3 loop spans 14 amino acids. Germline CDR1 and CDR2: MGHRA and YSYEKL. The CDR3 bases are TGCGCCAGCAGCAACCGGGACAGGGGTGATGGCTACACCTTC. Translation gives CASSNRDRGDGYTF.

This clone appeared a few times. V and J are TRBV7-9 and TRBJ2-1; D is unresolved. Germline lookup yields CDR1 SEHNR and CDR2 FQNEAQ (reference sequence). V was trimmed by 3 bases and J by 3 bases, leaving 9 bases between them. The CDR3 contains 14 residues. The CDR3 DNA reads TGTGCCAGCAGCTTGAGGCTTGGCTACAATGAGCAGTTCTTC. Translating it yields CASSLRLGYNEQFF.

This clone turned up a few times. The rearrangement uses TRBV6-6 and TRBJ1-5, with 9 bases lining up with TRBD1. CDR1 is MNHNY, CDR2 SVGAGI, per germline (reference sequence). This CDR3 contains 14 residues. Trimming at V came to 2 bases and at J to 4 bases, leaving 0 bases not matched to a gene. The CDR3 bases are TGTGCCAGCAGTTACGGGACAGGGAATCAGCCCCAGCATTTT. Protein: CASSYGTGNQPQHF.

This chain joins TRBV7-9 and TRBJ2-7, with 11 bases fitting TRBD1. Trimming at V came to 2 bases and at J to 5 bases, leaving 2 bases not matched to a gene. The CDR3 extends over 14 amino acids. Germline values: CDR1 SEHNR, CDR2 FQNEAQ (reference sequence). The CDR3 loop reads CASSLSGQGDEQYF. CDR3 DNA: TGTGCCAGCAGCTTATCGGGACAGGGGGACGAGCAGTACTTC.

The chain combines TRBV5-1 with TRBJ2-7; D uncertain. V was pared by 0 bases and J by 0 bases, with 7 bases between. This CDR3 is 14 amino acids long. CDR1 SGHRS and CDR2 YFSETQ come from the germline V gene. This CDR3 reads CASSLDISSYEQYF. CDR3 DNA sequence: TGCGCCAGCAGCTTGGATATCAGCTCCTACGAGCAGTACTTC. Supplemented by reference TRBV5-1 and TRBJ2-7, the full variable domain reads KAGVTQTPRYLIKTRGQQVTLSCSPISGHRSVSWYQQTPGQGLQFLFEYFSETQRNKGNFPGRFSGRQFSNSRSEMNVSTLELGDSALYLCASSLDISSYEQYFGPGTRLTVT.

The chain recombines TRBV6-5 with TRBJ2-1; 7 bases line up with TRBD1. Looked up from germline, CDR1 is MNHEY and CDR2 is SVGAGI. Germline trimming cut 6 bases from V and 8 bases from J; bases unmatched to any gene: 13. The CDR3 consists of 15 residues. CDR3 loop: CASRRERQGFYEQFF. The CDR3 DNA follows: TGTGCCAGCAGACGCGAAAGACAGGGTTTCTATGAGCAGTTCTTC.

This clone was observed a handful of times. The chain uses TRBV28 and TRBJ2-3; a weak D match, TRBD2 (6 bases). Germline CDR1 and CDR2: MDHEN and SYDVKM. CDR3 length: 13 amino acids. Trimming took 7 bases from V and 6 from J, leaving 14 bases between them. CDR3 in amino acids: CASNGLPSDTQYF. The CDR3 bases are TGTGCCAGCAATGGACTACCCTCCGATACGCAGTATTTT.

V is TRBV14 and J is TRBJ2-7; 10 bases are shared with TRBD2. V trimming: 4 bases; J trimming: 4 bases; junction bases outside the gene matches: 7. CDR1 SGHDN and CDR2 FVKESK come from the germline V gene. CDR3 length: 15 residues. The CDR3 coding sequence is TGTGCCAGCAGCCTCCTTCTAGCGGGGGCTTACGAGCAGTACTTC. Translated: CASSLLLAGAYEQYF.

The V and J genes are TRBV15 and TRBJ2-1, with D uncertain. The CDR3 extends over 14 amino acids. The V end was cut by 0 bases, the J end by 10 bases, with 13 bases between. The germline gives CDR1 LNHNV, CDR2 YYDKDF (reference sequence). CDR3: CATSRDHGQYEQFF. The CDR3 region has the DNA TGTGCCACCAGCAGAGATCATGGCCAATACGAGCAGTTCTTC.

The CDR3 spells CASSPTGQATNYGYTF. The DNA of the CDR3 is TGTGCCAGCAGTCCAACGGGACAGGCAACTAACTATGGCTACACCTTC. The J gene is TRBJ1-2, the V gene TRBV28; TRBD1 matches at 8 bases. This CDR3 is 16 amino acids long. Germline V CDR1 and CDR2: MDHEN, SYDVKM. The trim removed 5 bases at V and 0 bases at J, leaving 8 bases unmatched.

The CDR3 DNA is TGTGCCAGTTCTCCGGGACTAGCGAGATACGAGCAGTACTTC. Its translation: CASSPGLARYEQYF. The chain uses TRBV27 and TRBJ2-7, with 10 bases aligning to TRBD2. This CDR3 contains 14 residues. CDR1 MNHEY and CDR2 SMNVEV come from the germline V gene (reference sequence). Trimming took 9 bases from V and 4 from J; bases not matched to a gene: 9.

V usage is TRBV10-3 and J usage is TRBJ2-7; D perhaps matches TRBD2 (5 bases). The CDR3 has 14 residues. V was cut by 5 bases and J by 4 bases, with 15 bases left in between. The germline CDR1 and CDR2 sequences are ENHRY and SYGVKD. CDR3 coding DNA: TGTGCCATCAGTTCTGGACTGACTTTGTACGAGCAGTACTTC. It yields the protein CAISSGLTLYEQYF.

This chain joins TRBV6-6 and TRBJ2-3, with 7 bases fitting TRBD2. The V gene end was trimmed by 2 bases and the J gene end by 6 bases; junction bases not matched to a gene: 5. The CDR3 is made up of 14 amino acids. Germline lookup yields CDR1 MNHNY and CDR2 SVGAGI (reference sequence). The CDR3: CASSYQRGSDTQYF. For the CDR3, the DNA is TGTGCCAGCAGTTACCAGCGGGGTTCGGATACGCAGTATTTT.

V and J are TRBV29-1 and TRBJ2-5; TRBD2 aligns across 10 bases. V trimming: 2 bases; J trimming: 2 bases; junction bases outside the gene matches: 5. Germline V gene data show CDR1 as SQVTM and CDR2 as ANQGSEA. The CDR3 length is 15 residues. Here the CDR3 reads CSVEFASGGQETQYF. The DNA of the CDR3 is TGCAGCGTTGAATTTGCTAGCGGGGGACAAGAGACCCAGTACTTC.

The rearrangement joins TRBV6-5 to TRBJ2-7; 9 bases agree with TRBD1. The V and J ends lost 7 bases and 1 base, in that order; junction bases with no gene match: 8. The CDR3 extends over 15 amino acids. The V gene's germline CDR1 is MNHEY and CDR2 SVGAGI. The CDR3 DNA reads as TGTGCCAGCAAGTCGGACAGGGGACTTTCCTACGAGCAGTACTTC. Its translation: CASKSDRGLSYEQYF.

The chain recombines TRBV27 with TRBJ2-1; the match to TRBD1 covers 9 bases. The V gene end was trimmed by 5 bases and the J gene end by 3 bases; junction bases not matched to a gene: 8. Germline V gene data show CDR1 as MNHEY and CDR2 as SMNVEV (reference sequence). The CDR3 length is 16 residues. The CDR3: CASSINRGRVYNEQFF. The CDR3 bases are TGTGCCAGCAGTATTAACAGGGGGCGAGTCTACAATGAGCAGTTCTTC.

The V and J genes are TRBV7-9 and TRBJ1-4; possible D gene TRBD1, 5 bases. Germline CDR1 SEHNR, CDR2 FQNEAQ (reference sequence). The ends were cut back, 5 bases at V and 4 bases at J, with 11 bases in the middle. CDR3 length equals 14 residues. CDR3 DNA: TGTGCCAGCAGCCAATGGCAGGGTAATGAAAAACTGTTTTTT. Its translation: CASSQWQGNEKLFF.

The chain employs TRBV28 and TRBJ2-2; 9 nucleotides align to TRBD1. Germline CDR1 MDHEN, CDR2 SYDVKM. This CDR3 is 16 amino acids long. V lost 6 bases and J lost 7; bases outside the gene matches: 12. This CDR3 is CASSAGTGIGGGELFF. In DNA, the CDR3 is TGTGCCAGCAGCGCCGGGACAGGGATAGGAGGCGGGGAGCTGTTTTTT.

This chain joins TRBV4-2 and TRBJ2-7; 9 positions agree with TRBD1. V lost 1 base to trimming and J lost 2 bases; unmatched junction nucleotides: 3. CDR1 is LGHNA, CDR2 YNFKEQ, per germline. The CDR3 runs 15 residues. CDR3 DNA sequence: TGTGCCAGCAGCCAAGTGGGGACAGGGCCCTACGAGCAGTACTTC. Its translation is CASSQVGTGPYEQYF.

The chain is built from TRBV13 and TRBJ2-1, with a tentative D call TRBD2 (5 bases). CDR1 PRHDT and CDR2 FYEKMQ come from the germline V gene (reference sequence). The ends were cut back, 4 bases at V and 7 bases at J, with 17 bases in the middle. The CDR3 is 15 residues long. CDR3 sequence: CASSSDYLDFNEQFF. The CDR3 DNA is TGTGCCAGCAGCTCAGATTACTTGGACTTTAATGAGCAGTTCTTC.